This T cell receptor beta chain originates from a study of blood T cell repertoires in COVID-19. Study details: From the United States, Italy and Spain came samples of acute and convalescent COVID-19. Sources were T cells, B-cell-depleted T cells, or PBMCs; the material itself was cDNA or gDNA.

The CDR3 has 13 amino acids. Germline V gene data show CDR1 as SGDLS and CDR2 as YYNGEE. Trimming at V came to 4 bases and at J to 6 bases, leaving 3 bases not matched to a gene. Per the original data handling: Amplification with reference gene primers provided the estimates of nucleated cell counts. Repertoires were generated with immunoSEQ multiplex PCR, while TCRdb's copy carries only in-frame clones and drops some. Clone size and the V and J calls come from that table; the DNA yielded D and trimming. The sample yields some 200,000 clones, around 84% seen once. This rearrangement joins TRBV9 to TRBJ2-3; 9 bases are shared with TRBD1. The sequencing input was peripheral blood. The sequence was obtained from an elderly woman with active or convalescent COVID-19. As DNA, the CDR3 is TGTGCCAGCAGCTCCGGACAGGGGGATACGCAGTATTTT. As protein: CASSSGQGDTQYF. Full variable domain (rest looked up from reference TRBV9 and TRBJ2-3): DSGVTQTPKHLITATGQRVTLRCSPRSGDLSVYWYQQSLDQGLQFLIQYYNGEERAKGNILERFSAQQFPDLHSELNLSSLELGDSALYFCASSSGQGDTQYFGPGTRLTVL.